The clone carrying this TCR beta chain has ten or more counts. What it recognizes is unknown. CDR3 length equals 14 residues. V was trimmed by 4 bases and J by 1 base, leaving 11 bases between them. Germline values: CDR1 LGHNA, CDR2 YSLEER. Molecular-barcoded quantitative 5'-RACE produced these TCR beta libraries. Using its own MiXCR run on the 5' RACE reads, TCRdb lists one record per CDR3 protein. The data hold roughly 100,000 distinct CDR3 sequences, with about 8.5% observed a single time. The data stem from a study of CD8 T cells in ankylosing spondylitis. Notes on the study in general: Previous work reported some of these motif variants in the synovial fluid and blood of reactive arthritis. The clones that were linked to disease were reported to be significantly enriched in matched synovial fluid samples from ankylosing spondylitis patients. Characteristic of ankylosing spondylitis blood, it appeared, was a TCR beta motif comprising several highly homologous variants.

Sequenced material: blood, either unsorted or a sorted T cell fraction (not recorded which). This TCR was sampled from a male donor with ankylosing spondylitis or in good health (not recorded which). The chain employs TRBV4-3 and TRBJ2-7, with a weak D call TRBD2 (6 bases). The CDR3 DNA reads as TGCGCCAGCAGCCCGGGGACTTCTTCCTACGAGCAGTACTTC. Translated: CASSPGTSSYEQYF.